This entry lists 26 T cell receptor beta chains sequenced from one sample in a study of CD8+CD57+ T cells in acquired aplastic anemia. Genomic DNA acted as the template from which TCR beta VDJ combination and CDR3 sequence profiling were carried out. Each CDR3 protein gets one entry after TCRdb re-called the reads with MiXCR. The sample has around 290,000 distinct CDR3 sequences, 56% seen once. The sequenced patients had an expansion of CD8+CD57+ cells seen by flow cytometry. The specimen was sorted CD4+, CD8+, or CD8+CD57+ T cells (not recorded which) from PBMCs. The receptors shown here come from a human donor with aplastic anemia.

This clonotype was counted ten times or more. The rearrangement links TRBV20-1 to TRBJ1-4; D is undetermined. CDR1 is DFQATT and CDR2 is SNEGSKA in the germline V gene (reference sequence). Trimming took 3 bases from V and 7 from J, leaving 12 bases between them. CDR3 length equals 13 residues. The CDR3, as DNA: TGCAGTGCTAGTCCCCCCCAAGGTGAAAAACTGTTTTTT. Its translation: CSASPPQGEKLFF.

This clonotype was observed once. The rearrangement joins TRBV10-3 to TRBJ2-1, with TRBD1 identical over 11 bases. The CDR3 contains 15 residues. Germline V gives CDR1 ENHRY, CDR2 SYGVKD. V shed 4 bases and J 7 bases; nucleotides not matched to a gene: 6. As DNA, the CDR3 is TGTGCCATCAGTGCTGGACAGGGGGCAAGGAATGAGCAGTTCTTC. Its translation is CAISAGQGARNEQFF.

Only one count was recorded for this clonotype. The rearrangement links TRBV6-5 to TRBJ2-7, with a tentative D call TRBD2 (5 bases). This CDR3 comprises 12 residues. The germline V gene has CDR1 MNHEY and CDR2 SVGAGI. The V end lost 5 bases, the J end lost 6 bases, and 11 bases lay between the germline ends. The CDR3 here is CASSEYRGEQYF. CDR3 nucleotide sequence: TGTGCCAGCAGTGAATATCGGGGCGAGCAGTACTTC.

The chain carries TRBV10-2 and TRBJ1-2, with D tentatively TRBD1 (5 bases). V was clipped by 6 bases and J by 1 base, with 15 bases between them. The length of the CDR3 is 15 residues. Germline loops: CDR1 WSHSY, CDR2 SAAADI. CDR3 residues: CASRAEDTLNYGYTF. CDR3 coding DNA: TGCGCCAGCAGGGCTGAGGACACCCTTAACTATGGCTACACCTTC.

The chain has TRBV9 and TRBJ1-1; 10 bases map to TRBD1. Trimming took 4 bases from V and 0 from J; bases not matched to a gene: 9. This CDR3 comprises 17 residues. The germline CDR1 and CDR2 sequences are SGDLS and YYNGEE. The CDR3 DNA follows: TGTGCCAGCAGCACCGACAGGGGGCGCCTCATGAACACTGAAGCTTTCTTT. It is translated as CASSTDRGRLMNTEAFF.

In its sample, this clonotype was seen many times. The rearrangement uses TRBV6-6 and TRBJ2-2; D may be TRBD2 (6 bases). Germline lookup yields CDR1 MNHNY and CDR2 SVGAGI (reference sequence). This CDR3 is 15 amino acids long. Trimming shortened V by 9 bases and J by 5 bases, and 19 bases separated the two germline ends. The CDR3 here is CASWDREKWTGELFF. The CDR3 nucleotides read TGTGCCAGTTGGGACCGGGAGAAGTGGACCGGGGAGCTGTTTTTT.

This clonotype appeared a few times. The rearrangement links TRBV7-3 to TRBJ2-3, with 11 bases fitting TRBD2. CDR1 is SGHTA and CDR2 is FQGTGA in the germline V gene. The CDR3 totals 15 residues. Germline trimming cut 6 bases from V and 4 bases from J; bases unmatched to any gene: 6. For the CDR3, the DNA is TGTGCCAGCAGTACTAGCGGGAGTCAGTCAGATACGCAGTATTTT. The encoded protein is CASSTSGSQSDTQYF.

This chain links TRBV20-1 with TRBJ1-5; perhaps TRBD1 as D (5 bases). Germline V gene sequence: CDR1 DFQATT, CDR2 SNEGSKA (reference sequence). The length of the CDR3 is 16 residues. V was cut by 4 bases and J by 6 bases, with 22 bases left in between. The CDR3, as DNA: TGCAGTGCTAAGGGGCCTCGGCGGGGGGATAGTCAGCCCCAGCATTTT. It specifies CSAKGPRRGDSQPQHF.

This clonotype was observed once. The V call is TRBV7-9, the J call TRBJ1-1; D unresolved. Trimming stripped 7 bases from V and 1 base from J, with 13 bases between. This CDR3 is 14 amino acids long. The germline V gene has CDR1 SEHNR and CDR2 FQNEAQ (reference sequence). CDR3 sequence: CASTSTQANTEAFF. The CDR3 DNA reads as TGTGCCAGCACCTCAACCCAGGCGAACACTGAAGCTTTCTTT.

The rearrangement uses TRBV7-2 and TRBJ2-4; either TRBD1 or TRBD2 may supply D (6 bases each). V lost 2 bases and J lost 7, with 18 bases in between. The germline V gene encodes CDR1 SGHTA and CDR2 FQGNSA. The CDR3 contains 16 residues. The CDR3 DNA reads TGTGCCAGCAGCTTAACCCCTACCTGGGGGGCGAACATTCAGTACTTC. Protein sequence: CASSLTPTWGANIQYF. The full variable domain, its missing parts supplied by reference TRBV7-2 and TRBJ2-4, is GAGVSQSPSNKVTEKGKDVELRCDPISGHTALYWYRQSLGQGLEFLIYFQGNSAPDKSGLPSDRFSAERTGGSVSTLTIQRTQQEDSAVYLCASSLTPTWGANIQYFGAGTRLSVL.

This chain joins TRBV19 and TRBJ2-1; 8 nucleotides match TRBD2. Germline V gene lookup returns CDR1 LNHDA and CDR2 SQIVND (reference sequence). The CDR3 loop spans 17 amino acids. CDR3: CTTSSGWASGGGNEQFF. For the CDR3, the DNA is TGTACCACCTCTAGCGGGTGGGCGTCTGGGGGTGGCAATGAGCAGTTCTTC.

The chain uses TRBV4-2 and TRBJ2-1, with 9 bases that match TRBD2. The V gene's germline CDR1 is LGHNA and CDR2 YNFKEQ. This CDR3 has 15 amino acids. V shed 11 bases, J shed 4 bases, and the junction held 12 bases outside the gene matches. This chain's CDR3 is CADSPALAGYNEQFF. CDR3 DNA: TGTGCCGACAGCCCGGCACTAGCGGGTTACAATGAGCAGTTCTTC.

This clonotype was seen a handful of times. This sequence may be a read error, since a much larger clone differs from it by one base. This chain's CDR3 is CASGLREGIEQFF. The CDR3 nucleotides read TGTGCTAGTGGTTTGCGGGAGGGGATTGAGCAGTTCTTC. V is TRBV12-5 and J is TRBJ2-1, with 8 bases aligning to TRBD2. This CDR3 spans 13 amino acids. The germline CDR1 and CDR2 sequences are LGHNT and FRNRAP. With V trimmed by 2 bases and J by 9 bases, 3 bases remained unmatched.

CDR3 sequence (DNA): TGTGCCAGCAGCTATTTGAGCAGGGGGCTGAGCACTGAAGCTTTCTTT. As protein: CASSYLSRGLSTEAFF. The chain combines TRBV7-8 with TRBJ1-1; 8 nucleotides match TRBD1. The CDR3 loop spans 16 amino acids. V trimming: 4 bases; J trimming: 4 bases; junction bases outside the gene matches: 11. From germline, CDR1 is SGHVS and CDR2 FQNEAQ.

This clonotype was recorded a few times. This chain connects TRBV20-1 to TRBJ1-5; TRBD1 might be the D (6 bases). Germline V gives CDR1 DFQATT, CDR2 SNEGSKA (reference sequence). The CDR3 is 14 amino acids. Trimming pared 3 bases from V and 5 bases from J, leaving 14 bases between. CDR3 region: CSARLLTGHQPQHF. CDR3 DNA sequence: TGCAGTGCTAGGCTTCTGACAGGTCATCAGCCCCAGCATTTT.

This chain links TRBV20-1 with TRBJ2-7; D not certain. Germline loops: CDR1 DFQATT, CDR2 SNEGSKA (reference sequence). V lost 6 bases and J lost 5, with 17 bases in between. The length of the CDR3 is 13 residues. The CDR3 DNA reads as TGCAGTGCCCCCGGACCGCGCTACCACGAGCAGTACTTC. Translation: CSAPGPRYHEQYF.

This clonotype appeared many times. The J gene is TRBJ1-5, the V gene TRBV5-8; the D gene is possibly TRBD1 (5 bases). V was cut by 0 bases and J by 0 bases, with 13 bases left in between. CDR3 size: 17 residues. Germline V gives CDR1 SGHTS, CDR2 YDEGEE. The CDR3 protein is CASSLAVTGYSNQPQHF. For the CDR3, the DNA is TGTGCCAGCAGCTTGGCAGTAACAGGTTATAGCAATCAGCCCCAGCATTTT.

This clonotype was observed many times. A read error may account for a junction end that differs from germline. J is TRBJ2-1 and V is TRBV15; 10 bases align to TRBD1. Germline assignment: CDR1 LNHNV and CDR2 YYDKDF (reference sequence). This CDR3 is 17 amino acids long. CDR3 in DNA: TGTGCCACCAGCAGAGGGATTAGGGACAGGGGCGCTGATGAGCAGTTTTTC. Amino acid sequence: CATSRGIRDRGADEQFF.

This clonotype came up many times. The rearrangement links TRBV3-1 to TRBJ2-5; 7 bases map to TRBD2. The V and J ends lost 4 bases and 1 base, in that order; junction bases with no gene match: 3. CDR1 and CDR2 from the germline V gene are LGHDT and YNNKEL (reference sequence). The CDR3 totals 14 residues. The CDR3 loop is CASSRGTTQETQYF. The DNA of the CDR3 is TGTGCCAGCAGCCGAGGGACTACCCAAGAGACCCAGTACTTC.

The chain combines TRBV9 with TRBJ2-3; D perhaps matches TRBD2 (6 bases). Germline CDR1 reads SGDLS; CDR2 reads YYNGEE. Trimming removed 6 bases from V and 5 bases from J, with 7 bases in between. CDR3 length: 11 residues. CDR3 DNA: TGTGCCAGCATGGGGGGAGATACGCAGTATTTT. As protein: CASMGGDTQYF.

The chain uses TRBV7-9 and TRBJ1-6, with a possible D match to TRBD1 (5 bases). CDR3 length: 14 amino acids. Trimming cost V 1 base and J 9 bases, with 10 bases left between them. Per germline, CDR1 SEHNR and CDR2 FQNEAQ (reference sequence). The CDR3 spells CASSLGQNSSPLHF. The CDR3 DNA reads TGTGCCAGCAGCTTAGGACAGAATAGTTCACCCCTCCACTTT.

This clonotype was counted between two and nine times. This chain links TRBV20-1 with TRBJ2-7, with 7 bases matching TRBD2. The CDR3 runs 13 residues. The trim removed 2 bases at V and 2 bases at J, leaving 3 bases unmatched. Germline V CDR1 and CDR2: DFQATT, SNEGSKA (reference sequence). The CDR3 protein is CSARLAVPYEQYF. In nucleotides, the CDR3 is TGCAGTGCTAGACTAGCGGTCCCCTACGAGCAGTACTTC.

This clonotype showed up many times. The J gene is TRBJ2-7, the V gene TRBV4-1; 11 nucleotides match TRBD2. Germline CDR1 is MGHRA and CDR2 is YSYEKL. This CDR3 is built from 15 residues. The J segment lost 3 bases and the V segment lost 5 bases, leaving 6 bases of the junction unmatched. The CDR3 protein is CASSFTSGRNYEQYF. DNA of the CDR3: TGCGCCAGCAGCTTTACTAGCGGGAGAAACTACGAGCAGTACTTC.

The chain recombines TRBV7-3 with TRBJ2-3; D is uncertain. V lost 5 bases and J 2 bases, leaving 11 bases between the germline ends. Germline CDR1 reads SGHTA; CDR2 reads FQGTGA. CDR3 length: 14 residues. The CDR3 region is CASSPVGSTDTQYF. In nucleotides, the CDR3 is TGTGCCAGCAGCCCCGTTGGGTCCACAGATACGCAGTATTTT.

This clonotype was recorded many times. The J gene is TRBJ1-1, the V gene TRBV12-1. TRBV12-1 is noted as a pseudogene. The CDR3 extends over 13 amino acids. The CDR3 is CASSRHENTEAFF. CDR3 coding DNA: TGTGCCAGCAGCAGGCACGAGAACACTGAAGCTTTCTTT.

This clonotype was seen repeatedly, ten times or more. As DNA, the CDR3 is TGTGCCAGCAGTGTACAGGGAAGTAGACATGGCTACACCTTC. Residues: CASSVQGSRHGYTF. This chain uses TRBV2 with TRBJ1-2, with D possibly TRBD1 on 6 matching bases. V shed 4 bases and J shed 6 bases, with 15 bases lying between them. The germline gives CDR1 SNHLY, CDR2 FYNNEI. The CDR3 sequence is 14 residues long. The full variable domain, completed using reference TRBV2 and TRBJ1-2, is EPEVTQTPSHQVTQMGQEVILRCVPISNHLYFYWYRQILGQKVEFLVSFYNNEISEKSEIFDDQFSVERPDGSNFTLKIRSTKLEDSAMYFCASSVQGSRHGYTFGSGTRLTVV.